The clone carrying this TCR beta chain turned up a few times. Its antigen is unidentified. This CDR3 comprises 14 residues. V dropped 5 bases and J dropped 6; count of bases not matched to a gene: 7. Germline V gives CDR1 MNHNS, CDR2 SASEGT. This specimen belongs to a study of T cell repertoires in cytomegalovirus infection. Study in general: The authors used CMV epitopes that were HLA-C-restricted (recently identified) and HLA-B-restricted (well studied).

TCRdb independently ran MiXCR on the reads; one entry per CDR3 protein. Altogether some 270,000 distinct CDR3 sequences are present, approximately 22% being singletons, with the ten largest covering 15% to 20%. Study-level points and caveats: There were carriers of CMV plus the relevant HLA, and cumulative public TCR beta family frequency identified them.

The source was cultured PBMCs, collected from culture after CMV antigen stimulation. The TCR comes from a human donor in good health (CMV status not recorded). Some clones in this sample may be carry-over from other donors' samples. V and J are TRBV6-1 and TRBJ2-7; 10 nucleotides match TRBD2. CDR3 loop: CASSSQREGLEQYV. For the CDR3, the DNA is TGTGCCAGCAGTTCACAGCGGGAGGGCCTCGAGCAGTACGTC.